These 21 T cell receptor beta chains share one sample of origin, sequenced in a study of shared clonotypes between healthy human individuals. Generated by immunoSEQ multiplex PCR, the TCRdb table keeps only in-frame clones and is missing some. The profile shows 850,000 to 1,100,000 clones, about 72% of them singletons. The source material was memory CD4+ T cells from PBMCs. Documented subset: CD45RA-negative fraction. These receptors originate from a man between 18 and 29 years old in good health. Some clones in this sample may be carry-over from other donors' samples.

The rearrangement links TRBV4-2 to TRBJ2-3; no clear D. The ends were cut back, 0 bases at V and 1 base at J, with 17 bases in the middle. The CDR3 has 18 residues. Germline V gene data show CDR1 as LGHNA and CDR2 as YNFKEQ. The CDR3: CASSQEIQLELGTDTQYF. Written as DNA, the CDR3 is TGTGCCAGCAGCCAAGAAATTCAGTTGGAGCTCGGCACAGATACGCAGTATTTT.

A single count supports this clone. The chain employs TRBV18 and TRBJ2-3; D unresolved. Trimming pared 4 bases from V and 2 bases from J, leaving 16 bases between. This CDR3 comprises 16 residues. Germline CDR1 KGHSH, CDR2 LQKENI. The CDR3 DNA follows: TGTGCCAGCTCACTTCTCTCGGTCTTGAACACAGATACGCAGTATTTT. Its protein product is CASSLLSVLNTDTQYF. Full variable domain (remainder filled in from reference TRBV18 and TRBJ2-3): NAGVMQNPRHLVRRRGQEARLRCSPMKGHSHVYWYRQLPEEGLKFMVYLQKENIIDESGMPKERFSAEFPKEGPSILRIQQVVRGDSAAYFCASSLLSVLNTDTQYFGPGTRLTVL.

The chain links TRBV28 to TRBJ1-2; the D is unclear. The germline V gene encodes CDR1 MDHEN and CDR2 SYDVKM. V dropped 4 bases and J dropped 4 bases, with 13 bases sitting between them. The CDR3 has 14 residues. The CDR3 here is CASSSAGALYGYTF. CDR3 DNA sequence: TGTGCCAGCAGTTCCGCGGGAGCGCTCTATGGCTACACCTTC.

The rearrangement joins TRBV6-5 to TRBJ1-2; no clear D gene. Germline CDR1 MNHEY, CDR2 SVGAGI. This CDR3 contains 13 residues. V was shortened by 5 bases and J by 2 bases, with 9 bases between the two germline ends. The DNA of the CDR3 is TGTGCCAGCAGTCCCCGGCGGAACTATGGCTACACCTTC. Encoded protein: CASSPRRNYGYTF.

This clone was recorded only once. The genes are TRBV6-1 and TRBJ2-7, with D possibly being TRBD1 (6 bases). The CDR3 contains 18 residues. V shed 2 bases and J shed 0 bases, with 20 bases lying between them. Germline V lookup: CDR1 MNHNS, CDR2 SASEGT. The CDR3, as DNA: TGTGCCAGCAGTGAACAACCACCTGGGGACAAGAGCTCCTACGAGCAGTACTTC. It codes for CASSEQPPGDKSSYEQYF.

This clone occurred a few times. CDR3 in DNA: TGTGCCAGCAGCCTTACCGGGACAGAGGTCTACGAGCAGTACTTC. Protein product: CASSLTGTEVYEQYF. The chain links TRBV4-2 to TRBJ2-7; 7 bases align to TRBD1. The J segment lost 3 bases and the V segment lost 4 bases, leaving 9 bases of the junction unmatched. The CDR3 is made up of 15 amino acids. In germline, CDR1 is LGHNA, CDR2 YNFKEQ.

The chain carries TRBV19 and TRBJ2-7; D not certain. The CDR3 is 13 amino acids. Between the trimmed V and J ends, which lost 4 bases and 5 bases, there was a span of 12 bases. Germline values: CDR1 LNHDA, CDR2 SQIVND (reference sequence). CDR3 in amino acids: CASSKGLVDEQYF. Written as DNA, the CDR3 is TGTGCCAGTAGTAAAGGCCTGGTTGACGAGCAGTACTTC. Drawing the rest from reference TRBV19 and TRBJ2-7, the complete variable domain is DGGITQSPKYLFRKEGQNVTLSCEQNLNHDAMYWYRQDPGQGLRLIYYSQIVNDFQKGDIAEGYSVSREKKESFPLTVTSAQKNPTAFYLCASSKGLVDEQYFGPGTRLTVT.

The chain recombines TRBV5-1 with TRBJ2-1; no clear D. V dropped 0 bases and J dropped 6 bases, with 10 bases sitting between them. The CDR3 length is 14 residues. Germline assignment: CDR1 SGHRS and CDR2 YFSETQ. The CDR3 DNA follows: TGCGCCAGCAGCTTGGGAACAATTAGCAATGAGCAGTTCTTC. Amino acid sequence: CASSLGTISNEQFF.

The table lists this clone with a count of one. The chain employs TRBV27 and TRBJ2-5; D gene unclear. The closer fit of TRBJ2-7 to the DNA end suggests the J call may be wrong. The CDR3 has 13 amino acids. The germline gives CDR1 MNHEY, CDR2 SMNVEV (reference sequence). CDR3 in amino acids: CASGVGKTYEQYF. DNA of the CDR3: TGTGCCAGCGGGGTGGGGAAAACCTACGAGCAGTACTTC.

V usage is TRBV6-4 and J usage is TRBJ2-5; D not resolved. Germline values: CDR1 MRHNA, CDR2 SNTAGT. The CDR3 consists of 14 residues. V was shortened by 5 bases and J by 4 bases, with 14 bases between the two germline ends. The CDR3 nucleotides read TGTGCCAGCAGTACTGTGGTCCCGGGAGAGACCCAGTACTTC. Its translation: CASSTVVPGETQYF.

The chain recombines TRBV7-9 with TRBJ2-3; 13 nucleotides line up with TRBD2. CDR3 length equals 17 residues. Germline V gives CDR1 SEHNR, CDR2 FQNEAQ (reference sequence). Trimming removed 5 bases from V and 3 bases from J; junction bases left unmatched: 8. CDR3 sequence: CASSPRTSGSRTDTQYF. CDR3 coding DNA: TGTGCCAGCAGCCCCCGGACTAGCGGGAGTAGAACAGATACGCAGTATTTT.

Details on this clone: A far larger clone is off by one base, so a read error is likely. The V gene is TRBV7-9, the J gene TRBJ1-2; 8 bases agree with TRBD1. Germline-derived CDR1 and CDR2 are SEHNR and FQNEAQ (reference sequence). The CDR3 sequence is 13 residues long. V was clipped by 1 base and J by 6 bases; unmatched bases: 1. CDR3 nucleotides: TGTGCCAGCAGCTTAGGACAGGGGCATGGCTACACCTTC. Encoded protein: CASSLGQGHGYTF.

The chain combines TRBV6-1 with TRBJ1-1, with D hard to call. This CDR3 has 15 amino acids. Germline CDR1 and CDR2: MNHNS and SASEGT. V shed 4 bases and J shed 3 bases, with 15 bases lying between them. The DNA for the CDR3 is TGTGCCAGCAGTGTTAGGGCCCCCGGGGACACTGAAGCTTTCTTT. Translating gives CASSVRAPGDTEAFF.

The V gene is TRBV25-1, the J gene TRBJ1-1, with D possibly TRBD1 on 6 matching bases. The V gene's germline CDR1 is MGHDK and CDR2 SYGVNS. CDR3 length: 13 amino acids. V was shortened by 3 bases and J by 11 bases, with 16 bases between the two germline ends. The CDR3 reads CASSDQEGVRAFF. CDR3 nucleotide sequence: TGTGCCAGCAGTGATCAGGAGGGGGTCCGCGCTTTCTTT.

In its sample, this clone was seen a few times. This chain uses TRBV20-1 with TRBJ2-3; D is ambiguous. Trimming cost V 7 bases and J 0 bases, with 2 bases left between them. Germline assignment: CDR1 DFQATT and CDR2 SNEGSKA (reference sequence). There are 10 residues in the CDR3. The CDR3 bases are TGCAGTGGTAGCACAGATACGCAGTATTTT. Its translation is CSGSTDTQYF.

CDR3 nucleotides: TGTGCCAGCAGTGACTACCTGGTGCGGTACTTC. Protein sequence: CASSDYLVRYF. The chain links TRBV2 to TRBJ2-7; D gene ambiguous. The CDR3 length is 11 residues. Germline CDR1 and CDR2: SNHLY and FYNNEI. V gave up 3 bases and J gave up 12 bases, with 12 bases separating them.

The rearrangement joins TRBV7-9 to TRBJ1-2, with D perhaps matching TRBD1 (6 bases). The CDR3 extends over 15 amino acids. CDR1 and CDR2 from the germline V gene are SEHNR and FQNEAQ (reference sequence). V was trimmed by 5 bases and J by 2 bases, leaving 15 bases between them. CDR3 in amino acids: CASSPETGFNYGYTF. CDR3 in DNA: TGTGCCAGCAGCCCCGAAACAGGGTTCAACTATGGCTACACCTTC.

The V gene is TRBV20-1, the J gene TRBJ2-5; D gene unclear. V lost 6 bases to trimming and J lost 5 bases, with 10 bases between them. Germline V CDR1 and CDR2: DFQATT, SNEGSKA (reference sequence). The CDR3 length is 11 residues. CDR3 DNA sequence: TGCAGTGCCCCCGCGTTTGAGACCCAGTACTTC. It is translated as CSAPAFETQYF.

The chain has TRBV9 and TRBJ1-2; TRBD1 aligns across 9 bases. Germline-derived CDR1 and CDR2 are SGDLS and YYNGEE. After removal of 0 bases from V and 6 bases from J, the junction contained 9 bases not matched to a gene. This CDR3 is 16 amino acids long. In DNA form, the CDR3 reads TGTGCCAGCAGCGTAGGATGGGGACAGGGCCTAAATGGCTACACCTTC. Its protein is CASSVGWGQGLNGYTF. Combining the CDR3 with reference TRBV9 and TRBJ1-2 gives the whole variable domain DSGVTQTPKHLITATGQRVTLRCSPRSGDLSVYWYQQSLDQGLQFLIQYYNGEERAKGNILERFSAQQFPDLHSELNLSSLELGDSALYFCASSVGWGQGLNGYTFGSGTRLTVV.

About this clone itself: This sample also contains other DNA sequences that code for the same CDR3. The chain carries TRBV7-3 and TRBJ2-2, with a tentative D call TRBD1 (5 bases). CDR3 length: 14 amino acids. The V and J ends lost 5 bases and 2 bases respectively, with 9 bases between them. Germline V lookup: CDR1 SGHTA, CDR2 FQGTGA. The CDR3 protein is CASSLTANTGELFF. In nucleotides, the CDR3 is TGTGCCAGCAGCCTGACAGCAAACACCGGGGAGCTGTTTTTT.

This chain uses TRBV7-9 with TRBJ2-1, with 12 positions matching TRBD2. The length of the CDR3 is 16 residues. Trimming removed 3 bases from V and 5 bases from J; junction bases left unmatched: 5. The V gene's germline CDR1 is SEHNR and CDR2 FQNEAQ (reference sequence). As DNA, the CDR3 is TGTGCCAGCAGCTTGAGGACTAGCGGGGCCCACAATGAGCAGTTCTTC. As protein: CASSLRTSGAHNEQFF.